This note documents a single T cell receptor beta chain sequence. Its antigen is unknown. Qualities for individual bases were not recorded, and no much larger clone is one base off. The sample is drawn from a study of shared clonotypes between healthy human individuals (TCRdb year 2020). Study-level background: A couple of women and a few men aged 18 to 49 years were included in the cohort. To estimate repertoire size and how much clonotype sharing occurs between individuals, the study deeply sequenced the blood TCR repertoires of five healthy adults. Between about 0.8 and 9 billion PBMCs per donor were obtained by leukapheresis. To increase sequencing depth and limit assay-specific biases, TCR repertoire library preparation and sequencing were carried out by different laboratories using diverse techniques. Per donor, three plates each were used for CD4 naive and CD4 memory, two for CD8 naive, and one for CD8 memory. The investigation overall reported the following: Approximately 5% of naive CD4, roughly 3.5% of naive CD8, 2.3% of memory CD4, and 0.35% to 0.5% of memory CD8 clonotypes were shared across a few donors. Even with the large sequencing depth, rarefaction of the sorted-subset datasets indicated that sequencing was incomplete. Because the study included only a small number of donors, the genetic and exposure-history diversity represented was limited. Only blood was sampled, and tissue TCR repertoires likely differ from those in blood. Higher generation probabilities were observed for clonotypes shared by all four sorted-subset donors than for non-shared clonotypes. Based on pairwise subsampling, the degree of clonotype sharing among donors was expected to be affected by sequencing depth. Estimated clonotype richness was generally larger for naive than for memory subsets.

TCR CDR3 regions were amplified from genomic DNA by multiplex PCR using the deep immunoSEQ assay. Genomic DNA extracted from each cell subset was distributed evenly over all wells of several immunoSEQ 96-well plates, and each plate served as one replicate. For sorted subsets, around 0.2 ug genomic DNA, equal to tens of thousands of T cell genomes, was loaded into each replicate PCR. Purified libraries were quantified with a Qubit 3.0 fluorometer, sized on a Bioanalyzer 2100, and re-quantified with the KAPA Library Quantification kit. A separate single-read 150-cycle Illumina NextSeq 550 flow cell was used to sequence each immunoSEQ 96-well plate. For the original study's pipeline: Because the immunoSEQ output included only junctional sequences and no quality scores, the filtering could not be the same as the filtering used for full-length reads. Sequences were annotated with PyIR, a Python wrapper for IgBLAST v1.9, using IMGT germline references to assign V/J genes and CDR3. Reads with weak V/J assignments (E-value above 1e-6), missing CDR3, stop codons, out-of-frame junctions, or ambiguous translated residues were removed. V3J clonotypes were defined as sequences sharing an identical inferred V gene, J gene, and CDR3 amino acid sequence. To compute the percentage overlap between repertoires, the number of shared unique clonotypes was divided by the size of the smaller repertoire. Richness of each repertoire was evaluated using RTK rarefaction, the Chao1 estimator, and Recon v2.1 estimates of unobserved clonotypes. Generation probabilities were computed with OLGA for all TCRbeta clonotypes obtained by the gDNA method from several donors. Drawn from immuneACCESS, this table holds only the in-frame rearrangements with V and J called that TCRdb kept. Clones are partly lost; checked studies trace under half to an unresolved V gene and leave the rest unexplained. That table is the source of V, J and clone size, and D and trimming were worked out from the DNA. This sample has 630,000 or so clones in its table, and roughly 98% of those were observed once. 0.25% to 0.35% of the sample belongs to the ten largest clones.

Germline trimming amounts to 7 bases on V and 2 bases on J, with 11 as the count of junction bases outside the gene matches. CDR1 and CDR2, per the germline V gene, are SGHAT and FQNNGV. The CDR3 numbers 17 residues from cysteine through phenylalanine. CDR3 DNA only is kept here, 51 bases in frame from base 1. CD8 naive samples consisted of CD45RO-negative cells that were positively selected for CCR7, yielding a CD45RA+CCR7+ population without TemRA cells. The donors were healthy, HIV-negative adults with no recently reported acute infections or vaccinations. Only Caucasian adults living in Nashville, Tennessee, USA were represented among the donors. After blood collection by leukapheresis, PBMCs were isolated using Ficoll-Histopaque density gradient centrifugation and then cryopreserved in the vapor phase of liquid nitrogen. Analytical flow cytometry was used to check the purity and quantity of every magnetically sorted T cell population. Each sorted fraction had its genomic DNA isolated and then quantified by UV absorbance on a Nanodrop 2000c.

The receptor comes from a man aged 25 to 45 in good health. The sample comprised naive CD8+ T cells sorted from blood. The sample's cell subset or site label, decoded: CD45RA+CCR7+. The chain is encoded by TRBV11-2 joined to TRBJ2-7, and 13 junctional nucleotides match TRBD2. The CDR3 in this case is CASMGLAGSSWAYEQYF. The DNA reads TGTGCCAGCATGGGACTAGCGGGATCTTCGTGGGCCTACGAGCAGTACTTC.